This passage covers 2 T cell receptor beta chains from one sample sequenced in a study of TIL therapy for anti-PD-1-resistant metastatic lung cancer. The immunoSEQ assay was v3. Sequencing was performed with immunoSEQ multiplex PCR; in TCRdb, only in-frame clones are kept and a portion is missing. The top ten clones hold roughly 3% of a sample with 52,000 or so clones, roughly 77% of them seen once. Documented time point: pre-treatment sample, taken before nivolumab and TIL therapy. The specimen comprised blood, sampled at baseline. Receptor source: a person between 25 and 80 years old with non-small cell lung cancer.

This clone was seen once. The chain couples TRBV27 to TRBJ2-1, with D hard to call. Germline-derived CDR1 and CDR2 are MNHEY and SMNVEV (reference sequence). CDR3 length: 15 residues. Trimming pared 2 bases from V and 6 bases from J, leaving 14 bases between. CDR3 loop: CASSLLARLTNEQFF. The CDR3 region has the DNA TGTGCCAGCAGTTTACTGGCCAGGTTGACCAATGAGCAGTTCTTC.

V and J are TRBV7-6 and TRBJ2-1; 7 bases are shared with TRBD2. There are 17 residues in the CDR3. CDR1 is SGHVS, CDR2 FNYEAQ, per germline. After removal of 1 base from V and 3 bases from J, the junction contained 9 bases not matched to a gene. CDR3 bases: TGTGCCAGCAGCTTAGTAACTAGCGAATCACTCTACAATGAGCAGTTCTTC. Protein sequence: CASSLVTSESLYNEQFF.